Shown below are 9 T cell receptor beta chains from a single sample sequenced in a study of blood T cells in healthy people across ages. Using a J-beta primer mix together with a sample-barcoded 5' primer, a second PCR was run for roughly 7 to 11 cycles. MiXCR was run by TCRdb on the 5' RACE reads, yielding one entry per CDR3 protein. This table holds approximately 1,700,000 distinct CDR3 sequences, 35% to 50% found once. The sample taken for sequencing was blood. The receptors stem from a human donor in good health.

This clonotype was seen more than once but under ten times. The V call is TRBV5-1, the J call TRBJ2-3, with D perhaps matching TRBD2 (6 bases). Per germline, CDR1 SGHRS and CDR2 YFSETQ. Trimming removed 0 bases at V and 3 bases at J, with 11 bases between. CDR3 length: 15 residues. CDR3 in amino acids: CASSLVRGITDTQYF. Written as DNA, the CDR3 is TGCGCCAGCAGCTTGGTTCGGGGGATAACAGATACGCAGTATTTT.

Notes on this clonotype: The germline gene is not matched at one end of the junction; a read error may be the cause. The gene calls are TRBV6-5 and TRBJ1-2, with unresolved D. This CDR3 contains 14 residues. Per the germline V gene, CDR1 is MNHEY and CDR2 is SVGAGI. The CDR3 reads CASFSMDPNYGCTF. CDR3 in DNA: TGTGCCAGCTTCTCAATGGACCCGAACTATGGCTGCACCTTC.

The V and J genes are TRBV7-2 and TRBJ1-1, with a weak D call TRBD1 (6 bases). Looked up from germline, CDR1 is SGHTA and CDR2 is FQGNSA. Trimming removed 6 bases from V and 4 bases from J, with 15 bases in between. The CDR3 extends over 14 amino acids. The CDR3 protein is CASSPTGSSTEAFF. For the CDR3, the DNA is TGTGCCAGCAGTCCTACAGGGTCGAGCACTGAAGCTTTCTTT.

In DNA form, the CDR3 reads TGTGCCAGCAGCGTAGGTAGCGGGGGGGCCTACCAGTATTTT. Amino acids: CASSVGSGGAYQYF. This sequence joins TRBV9 and TRBJ2-3; TRBD2 agrees at 11 bases. The CDR3 length is 14 residues. With V trimmed by 0 bases and J by 12 bases, 6 bases remained unmatched. Germline V gives CDR1 SGDLS, CDR2 YYNGEE.

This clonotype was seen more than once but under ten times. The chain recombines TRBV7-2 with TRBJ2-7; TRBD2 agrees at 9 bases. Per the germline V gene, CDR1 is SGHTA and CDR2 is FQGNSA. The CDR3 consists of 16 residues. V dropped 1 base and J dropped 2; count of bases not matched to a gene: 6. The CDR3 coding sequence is TGTGCCAGCAGCTTAGAACTAGCGGGTCCCACCTACGAGCAGTACTTC. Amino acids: CASSLELAGPTYEQYF.

The CDR3 region has the DNA TGTGCCAGCAGCTTGACTTACAGGGCCGGGGACTATGGCTACACCTTC. As protein: CASSLTYRAGDYGYTF. The chain is built from TRBV7-2 and TRBJ1-2; D is perhaps TRBD1 (6 bases). Trimming cost V 3 bases and J 3 bases, with 17 bases left between them. This CDR3 is 16 amino acids long. Germline V CDR1 and CDR2: SGHTA, FQGNSA.

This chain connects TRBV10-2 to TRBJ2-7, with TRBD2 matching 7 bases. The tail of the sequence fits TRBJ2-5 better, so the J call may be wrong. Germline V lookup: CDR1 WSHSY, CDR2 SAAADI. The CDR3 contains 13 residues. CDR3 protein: CASSEWRGKTQYF. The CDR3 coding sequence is TGCGCCAGCAGTGAGTGGCGGGGGAAGACCCAGTACTTC.

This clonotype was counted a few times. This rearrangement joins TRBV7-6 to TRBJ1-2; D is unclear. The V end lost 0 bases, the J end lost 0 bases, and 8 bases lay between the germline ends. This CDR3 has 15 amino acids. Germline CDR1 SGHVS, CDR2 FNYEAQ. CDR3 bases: TGTGCCAGCAGCTTAGCGCGGGCAGCTAACTATGGCTACACCTTC. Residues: CASSLARAANYGYTF.

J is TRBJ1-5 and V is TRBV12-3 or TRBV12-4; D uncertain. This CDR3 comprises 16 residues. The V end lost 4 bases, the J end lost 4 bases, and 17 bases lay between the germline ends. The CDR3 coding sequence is TGTGCCAGCAGTTCAGGCGGCCTTGGAACTAATCAGCCCCAGCATTTT. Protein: CASSSGGLGTNQPQHF.